The 16 T cell receptor beta chains in this list originate from one sample, sequenced in a study of blood T cells in healthy people across ages. Primed by a sample-barcoded 5' primer and a J-beta primer mix, a second PCR proceeded for about 7 to 12 cycles. TCRdb reanalysed the 5' RACE reads using MiXCR and keeps one entry per CDR3 protein. The sample records about 1.6 million distinct CDR3 sequences, about 35% being singletons. Sequencing was carried out using blood. The receptors stem from a woman between 25 and 40 years old in good health.

The chain uses TRBV5-1 and TRBJ2-7; D possibly matches TRBD1 or TRBD2 (5 bases each). Germline V gene data show CDR1 as SGHRS and CDR2 as YFSETQ. V lost 0 bases and J lost 1, with 20 bases in between. CDR3 length: 18 amino acids. The CDR3 nucleotides read TGCGCCAGCAGCTTGGCCATAGGGATACGGGGCCTTTCCTACGAGCAGTACTTC. Translating gives CASSLAIGIRGLSYEQYF.

The chain combines TRBV3-1 with TRBJ1-2; D not certain. This CDR3 comprises 15 residues. V was clipped by 0 bases and J by 4 bases, with 12 bases between them. Germline V gives CDR1 LGHDT, CDR2 YNNKEL (reference sequence). CDR3 bases: TGTGCCAGCAGCCAAGAACAAGTAGGCACCTATGGCTACACCTTC. As protein: CASSQEQVGTYGYTF.

The chain links TRBV20-1 to TRBJ1-2, with 7 bases that match TRBD1. Looked up from germline, CDR1 is DFQATT and CDR2 is SNEGSKA (reference sequence). The V segment lost 1 base and the J segment 6 bases; nucleotides outside the gene matches: 5. This CDR3 is 13 amino acids long. CDR3 coding DNA: TGCAGTGCTAGAGTTTTCACAGGGGATGGCTACACCTTC. As protein: CSARVFTGDGYTF.

This clonotype was counted a few times. The chain uses TRBV5-1 and TRBJ2-5; 11 positions agree with TRBD2. The CDR3 spans 17 residues. The germline CDR1 and CDR2 sequences are SGHRS and YFSETQ. Unmatched junction bases numbered 6, after V lost 0 bases and J lost 2 bases. The CDR3 protein is CASSLALAGAWQETQYF. As DNA, the CDR3 is TGCGCCAGCAGCTTGGCACTAGCGGGAGCTTGGCAAGAGACCCAGTACTTC. Filled out from reference TRBV5-1 and TRBJ2-5, the complete variable domain reads KAGVTQTPRYLIKTRGQQVTLSCSPISGHRSVSWYQQTPGQGLQFLFEYFSETQRNKGNFPGRFSGRQFSNSRSEMNVSTLELGDSALYLCASSLALAGAWQETQYFGPGTRLLVL.

The chain carries TRBV9 and TRBJ2-1; D is possibly TRBD2 (6 bases). Germline-derived CDR1 and CDR2 are SGDLS and YYNGEE. The CDR3 runs to 13 residues. The ends were cut back, 7 bases at V and 9 bases at J, with 17 bases in the middle. As DNA, the CDR3 is TGTGCCAGCGGCGGCCGGGACTTCGGTGAGCAGTTCTTC. It yields the protein CASGGRDFGEQFF. The variable domain in full, completed from reference TRBV9 and TRBJ2-1, reads DSGVTQTPKHLITATGQRVTLRCSPRSGDLSVYWYQQSLDQGLQFLIQYYNGEERAKGNILERFSAQQFPDLHSELNLSSLELGDSALYFCASGGRDFGEQFFGPGTRLTVL.

In this sample, this clonotype turned up a few times. This rearrangement joins TRBV2 to TRBJ2-1; D perhaps matches TRBD2 (8 bases). Trimming took off 7 bases at V and 8 bases at J, with 24 bases between the two ends. The CDR3 is 16 amino acids. Per the germline V gene, CDR1 is SNHLY and CDR2 is FYNNEI. CDR3 bases: TGTGCCAGCAAAGGTGCCGGGACTAGGGGGCGGGATGAGCAGTTCTTC. Its protein product is CASKGAGTRGRDEQFF. The whole variable domain, remainder taken from reference TRBV2 and TRBJ2-1, is EPEVTQTPSHQVTQMGQEVILRCVPISNHLYFYWYRQILGQKVEFLVSFYNNEISEKSEIFDDQFSVERPDGSNFTLKIRSTKLEDSAMYFCASKGAGTRGRDEQFFGPGTRLTVL.

The CDR3 bases are TGCAGTGCCCCCGGCCTCCTTGACGATACGCAGTATTTT. It codes for CSAPGLLDDTQYF. The chain employs TRBV20-1 and TRBJ2-3; D call uncertain. The CDR3 has 13 amino acids. With 6 bases removed from V and 6 bases from J, the gap between germline ends came to 16 bases. Germline V gene sequence: CDR1 DFQATT, CDR2 SNEGSKA (reference sequence).

This clonotype has ten or more counts. At one end the junction does not follow the germline gene, possibly because of a read error. This chain links TRBV5-1 with TRBJ2-3; perhaps TRBD1 as D (6 bases). The length of the CDR3 is 16 residues. Germline V lookup: CDR1 SGHRS, CDR2 YFSETQ. CDR3 in DNA: TGTGCCAGCAGCCCGGACGGGACACGTGGGACAGATACGCAGTATTTT. Its protein is CASSPDGTRGTDTQYF. Looking up the rest from reference TRBV5-1 and TRBJ2-3 gives the full variable domain: KAGVTQTPRYLIKTRGQQVTLSCSPISGHRSVSWYQQTPGQGLQFLFEYFSETQRNKGNFPGRFSGRQFSNSRSEMNVSTLELGDSALYLCASSPDGTRGTDTQYFGPGTRLTVL.

This chain connects TRBV20-1 to TRBJ2-7, with D perhaps assigned TRBD1 or TRBD2 (5 bases each). Per germline, CDR1 DFQATT and CDR2 SNEGSKA (reference sequence). The ends were cut back, 6 bases at V and 0 bases at J, with 24 bases in the middle. This CDR3 contains 17 residues. The CDR3, as DNA: TGCAGTGCAGCCGGGACGCCTGATACGAAAAGCTCCTACGAGCAGTACTTC. It is translated as CSAAGTPDTKSSYEQYF.

The J gene is TRBJ2-1, the V gene TRBV5-1; 9 nucleotides match TRBD2. CDR1 and CDR2 (germline): SGHRS, YFSETQ. There are 18 residues in the CDR3. The junction had 7 bases not matched to a gene; V was cut back by 0 bases and J by 0 bases. The CDR3 loop reads CASSLELAGLSSYNEQFF. DNA of the CDR3: TGCGCCAGCAGCTTGGAGCTAGCGGGGTTAAGCTCCTACAATGAGCAGTTCTTC.

This clonotype was seen more than once but under ten times. The chain uses TRBV7-3 and TRBJ2-3; 8 bases line up with TRBD1. J gave up 0 bases and V 5 bases, and 4 bases lay outside the gene matches. Germline CDR1 is SGHTA and CDR2 is FQGTGA. The CDR3 has 15 residues. The CDR3 DNA reads TGTGCCAGCAGCAAGGACAGGGATAGCACAGATACGCAGTATTTT. Protein product: CASSKDRDSTDTQYF.

This clonotype was counted only a few times. The chain couples TRBV7-3 to TRBJ2-3; TRBD2 agrees at 9 bases. This CDR3 region has 15 residues. Germline-derived CDR1 and CDR2 are SGHTA and FQGTGA. The V segment lost 6 bases and the J segment 3 bases; nucleotides outside the gene matches: 7. The CDR3 nucleotides are TGTGCCAGCAGTTATAGCGGGGGAATAACAGATACGCAGTATTTT. It codes for CASSYSGGITDTQYF.

This clonotype occurred a few times. The chain is built from TRBV7-9 and TRBJ2-1, with a possible D match to TRBD1 (5 bases). This CDR3 contains 15 residues. V lost 4 bases to trimming and J lost 10 bases, with 20 bases between them. Per germline, CDR1 SEHNR and CDR2 FQNEAQ (reference sequence). As DNA, the CDR3 is TGTGCCAGCAGCTCCCGATTAGTAGGGGCTCGGGAGCAGTTCTTC. Protein product: CASSSRLVGAREQFF.

This clonotype showed up just a few times. V usage is TRBV18 and J usage is TRBJ2-1; D may be TRBD2 (5 bases). Germline loops: CDR1 KGHSH, CDR2 LQKENI. V lost 3 bases, J lost 2 bases, and 11 bases lay in between. CDR3 length: 15 residues. CDR3 in DNA: TGTGCCAGCTCACCGTTGGCTAGCCCCTACAATGAGCAGTTCTTC. Its translation is CASSPLASPYNEQFF.

The chain recombines TRBV4-1 with TRBJ1-1; D is perhaps TRBD1 (6 bases). V was cut by 6 bases and J by 0 bases, with 26 bases left in between. Germline V gene lookup returns CDR1 MGHRA and CDR2 YSYEKL. This CDR3 comprises 19 residues. The CDR3, as DNA: TGCGCCAGCAGTCACCGGGACATCGGTGTTTTGGCCATGAACACTGAAGCTTTCTTT. Translation gives CASSHRDIGVLAMNTEAFF.

The chain uses TRBV28 and TRBJ2-6; 9 nucleotides agree with TRBD1. Germline loops: CDR1 MDHEN, CDR2 SYDVKM. J was trimmed by 0 bases and V by 4 bases; bases with no gene match: 7. This CDR3 region has 18 residues. CDR3 region: CASSSSGTGTSGANVLTF. The CDR3 DNA reads as TGTGCCAGCAGTTCCTCCGGGACAGGGACCTCTGGGGCCAACGTCCTGACTTTC. Complete variable domain (other parts from reference TRBV28 and TRBJ2-6): DVKVTQSSRYLVKRTGEKVFLECVQDMDHENMFWYRQDPGLGLRLIYFSYDVKMKEKGDIPEGYSVSREKKERFSLILESASTNQTSMYLCASSSSGTGTSGANVLTFGAGSRLTVL.